This T cell receptor beta chain was retrieved from a study of CD8+ T cells in alopecia areata. Study as a whole: The drug, tofacitinib, lasted 6 to 18 months, followed by 6 months off drug. Study-wide results and caveats: The treated group had a single nonresponder, limiting CD8+ expansion-response conclusions. Mice showed TCR sharing more clearly than patients did, possibly owing to HLA. Normal scalp showed lower clonality than lesional scalp, especially alopecia totalis/universalis.

Extracted from the samples, RNA was reverse transcribed into cDNA to serve as the sequencing template. TCRdb's table, derived via immunoSEQ multiplex PCR, lists solely in-frame clones and lacks some. The table records roughly 200,000 clones, approximately 56% of them present only once. The CDR3 is 14 residues long. The germline V and J ends were trimmed by 0 bases and 5 bases, with 13 bases remaining between them. Germline V gene data show CDR1 as GTSNPN and CDR2 as SVGIG (reference sequence). Note on this clone: Its antigen is as yet unknown.

Treatment defined: oral pan-JAK inhibitor, 5-10 mg twice daily. The sequence came from a human donor with alopecia areata. The gene calls are TRBV30 and TRBJ1-2; D is possibly TRBD1 (6 bases). The sample in question was CD4+ T cells sorted from blood, obtained at week 4, from a patient treated with tofacitinib. CDR3 nucleotides: TGTGCCTGGAGTGTAATCTCGGACAGTTATGGCTACACCTTC. It is translated as CAWSVISDSYGYTF.